The 18 T cell receptor beta chains reported below all come from one sample, sequenced in a study of blood T cell repertoires in COVID-19. The data were produced by immunoSEQ multiplex PCR, yet TCRdb's version contains in-frame clones alone and is incomplete. The sample shows about 200,000 clones, more than 65% of them seen only once. Sequenced input: PBMCs or T cells enriched from blood (not recorded which). These receptors were collected from a man aged 35 to 55 who had recovered from COVID-19.

This chain joins TRBV27 and TRBJ2-7; TRBD1 agrees at 9 bases. V was clipped by 4 bases and J by 1 base; unmatched bases: 5. This CDR3 has 15 amino acids. CDR1 MNHEY and CDR2 SMNVEV come from the germline V gene (reference sequence). The CDR3, as DNA: TGTGCCAGCAGTTGGGGACAGGGACGTTCCTACGAGCAGTACTTC. It is translated as CASSWGQGRSYEQYF.

V is TRBV19 and J is TRBJ1-1; D is ambiguous. Germline V gene data show CDR1 as LNHDA and CDR2 as SQIVND (reference sequence). The length of the CDR3 is 10 residues. V lost 10 bases and J 1 base, leaving 4 bases between the germline ends. CDR3 protein: CATRNTEAFF. For the CDR3, the DNA is TGTGCCACCAGGAACACTGAAGCTTTCTTT.

The V and J genes are TRBV11-2 and TRBJ1-1; 10 bases map to TRBD1. Germline V lookup: CDR1 SGHAT, CDR2 FQNNGV. There are 17 residues in the CDR3. Trimming cost V 4 bases and J 4 bases; bases outside gene matches: 12. CDR3 region: CASSSFGQGGQSTEAFF. The CDR3, as DNA: TGTGCCAGCAGCTCGTTCGGACAGGGGGGACAATCCACTGAAGCTTTCTTT.

This clone was counted between two and nine times. This sequence joins TRBV5-5 and TRBJ2-1; D gene unclear. With 1 base removed from V and 4 bases from J, the gap between germline ends came to 6 bases. This CDR3 contains 13 residues. Per germline, CDR1 SGHKS and CDR2 YYEKEE (reference sequence). CDR3 region: CASSLFPYNEQFF. In nucleotides, the CDR3 is TGTGCCAGCAGCTTGTTCCCTTACAATGAGCAGTTCTTC.

The chain recombines TRBV4-1 with TRBJ1-1; D perhaps matches TRBD1 (5 bases). The CDR3 is 12 amino acids. Between the trimmed V and J ends, which lost 11 bases and 9 bases, there was a span of 19 bases. Germline lookup yields CDR1 MGHRA and CDR2 YSYEKL. The CDR3 DNA reads as TGCGCCCTACAAACGGGGGATGGAAAAGCTTTCTTT. Amino acids: CALQTGDGKAFF.

The rearrangement uses TRBV19 and TRBJ2-2; 11 bases map to TRBD1. The germline gives CDR1 LNHDA, CDR2 SQIVND (reference sequence). J was trimmed by 7 bases and V by 11 bases; bases with no gene match: 6. This CDR3 spans 13 amino acids. The chain's CDR3 is CASGTGGHGELFF. CDR3 DNA: TGTGCCTCTGGGACAGGGGGTCACGGGGAGCTGTTTTTT.

The J gene is TRBJ2-7, the V gene TRBV2, with D perhaps matching TRBD1 (6 bases). Per germline, CDR1 SNHLY and CDR2 FYNNEI. This CDR3 is built from 14 residues. Trimming pared 9 bases from V and 3 bases from J, leaving 18 bases between. This CDR3 is CARSRVGHNYEQYF. CDR3 bases: TGTGCCAGAAGCAGGGTGGGACATAACTACGAGCAGTACTTC.

J is TRBJ1-1 and V is TRBV11-2; D is perhaps TRBD1 (6 bases). This CDR3 is 15 amino acids long. CDR1 and CDR2 (germline): SGHAT, FQNNGV. The germline V and J ends were trimmed by 1 base and 0 bases, with 9 bases remaining between them. CDR3 protein: CASSLVTGLNTEAFF. CDR3 DNA sequence: TGTGCCAGCAGCTTAGTCACAGGGTTGAACACTGAAGCTTTCTTT. Full variable domain (remainder filled in from reference TRBV11-2 and TRBJ1-1): EAGVAQSPRYKIIEKRQSVAFWCNPISGHATLYWYQQILGQGPKLLIQFQNNGVVDDSQLPKDRFSAERLKGVDSTLKIQPAKLEDSAVYLCASSLVTGLNTEAFFGQGTRLTVV.

The chain couples TRBV5-1 to TRBJ1-2; a weak D match, TRBD1 (5 bases). From germline, CDR1 is SGHRS and CDR2 YFSETQ. The CDR3 is 14 amino acids. V shed 1 base and J shed 3 bases, with 10 bases lying between them. The CDR3 region is CASSLQDSYYGYTF. For the CDR3, the DNA is TGCGCCAGCAGCTTGCAAGACAGCTACTATGGCTACACCTTC.

The rearrangement uses TRBV5-1 and TRBJ2-1, with TRBD1 matching 7 bases. V dropped 4 bases and J dropped 6; count of bases not matched to a gene: 7. CDR3 length: 14 residues. The V gene's germline CDR1 is SGHRS and CDR2 YFSETQ. CDR3 protein: CASSDQSGGNEQFF. In DNA, the CDR3 is TGCGCCAGCAGCGACCAATCAGGGGGCAATGAGCAGTTCTTC.

The J gene is TRBJ1-6, the V gene TRBV10-3, with no clear D. Germline lookup yields CDR1 ENHRY and CDR2 SYGVKD. V was cut by 2 bases and J by 12 bases, with 8 bases left in between. The CDR3 totals 12 residues. The CDR3 DNA is TGTGCCATCAGTGAGCCCACAGAACCCCTCCACTTT. Amino acids: CAISEPTEPLHF.

The gene calls are TRBV19 and TRBJ2-1; TRBD1 might be the D (8 bases). The CDR3 sequence is 14 residues long. Per germline, CDR1 LNHDA and CDR2 SQIVND (reference sequence). V gave up 3 bases and J gave up 9 bases, with 15 bases separating them. CDR3 sequence reads: CASSISQGGGEQFF. The DNA for the CDR3 is TGTGCCAGTAGTATCTCACAGGGGGGGGGTGAGCAGTTCTTC.

The V and J genes are TRBV7-2 and TRBJ2-3; D perhaps matches TRBD2 (6 bases). The ends were cut back, 3 bases at V and 1 base at J, with 8 bases in the middle. The CDR3 sequence is 14 residues long. In germline, CDR1 is SGHTA, CDR2 FQGNSA. CDR3 DNA: TGTGCCAGCAGCTTGACGGGGGGCACAGATACGCAGTATTTT. Translating gives CASSLTGGTDTQYF.

The rearrangement joins TRBV7-9 to TRBJ2-1; TRBD2 matches 9 bases. The V gene's germline CDR1 is SEHNR and CDR2 FQNEAQ (reference sequence). This CDR3 has 15 amino acids. The ends lost 3 bases at V and 7 bases at J; junction bases unmatched: 7. The CDR3 DNA is TGTGCCAGCAGCTTTGCGCGGGGGGGCCGGAATGAGCAGTTCTTC. Its translation: CASSFARGGRNEQFF.

This chain joins TRBV30 and TRBJ1-2, with 7 bases identical to TRBD1. The CDR3 has 15 residues. Germline CDR1 and CDR2: GTSNPN and SVGIG (reference sequence). Losses at the gene ends were 0 bases for V and 4 bases for J; bases not matched to a gene: 8. The CDR3 coding sequence is TGTGCCTGGAGTGTTCAGACCGGGACAGCCTATGGCTACACCTTC. This translates into CAWSVQTGTAYGYTF.

The chain links TRBV5-4 to TRBJ2-7, with D tentatively TRBD1 (5 bases). The CDR3 runs to 18 residues. V shed 4 bases and J shed 0 bases, with 23 bases lying between them. Per the germline V gene, CDR1 is SGHNT and CDR2 is YYREEE (reference sequence). The CDR3 DNA is TGTGCCAGCAGCCCCTATGCCTTCTCCAGGGCCGCCTCCTACGAGCAGTACTTC. It is translated as CASSPYAFSRAASYEQYF. Variable domain in full (rest from reference TRBV5-4 and TRBJ2-7): ETGVTQSPTHLIKTRGQQVTLRCSSQSGHNTVSWYQQALGQGPQFIFQYYREEENGRGNFPPRFSGLQFPNYSSELNVNALELDDSALYLCASSPYAFSRAASYEQYFGPGTRLTVT.

The chain uses TRBV27 and TRBJ1-4, with D possibly matching TRBD1 (5 bases). CDR1 is MNHEY, CDR2 SMNVEV, per germline (reference sequence). Trimming left V 6 bases short and J 3 bases short, with 17 bases between. The CDR3 is 16 residues long. CDR3 DNA sequence: TGTGCCAGCAGCCAGCAATCAGGGAAGGCTAATGAAAAACTGTTTTTT. This encodes CASSQQSGKANEKLFF.

The chain joins TRBV15 to TRBJ2-7, with unresolved D. CDR3 length: 14 residues. In germline, CDR1 is LNHNV, CDR2 YYDKDF (reference sequence). The V and J ends lost 6 bases and 2 bases respectively, with 14 bases between them. CDR3 bases: TGTGCCACCAGTCCCGACTTAGGCCCCTACGAGCAGTACTTC. Its protein product is CATSPDLGPYEQYF.